This entry lists 26 T cell receptor beta chains sequenced from one sample in a study of T cell responses to AZD1222 COVID-19 vaccine. The repertoire was sequenced with immunoSEQ multiplex PCR; TCRdb's copy has only in-frame clones and lacks some. Altogether 170,000 or so clones are present, roughly 93% being singletons, with the ten largest covering around 0.97%. Sequenced material: peripheral blood, taken 28 days after the second dose of the MenACWY control vaccine. These receptors all come from an adult who received the MenACWY meningococcal vaccine as a control.

V is TRBV4-3 and J is TRBJ2-3; 7 nucleotides match TRBD2. The CDR3 is 16 amino acids. V lost 0 bases and J lost 2; bases outside the gene matches: 5. Per germline, CDR1 LGHNA and CDR2 YSLEER. The CDR3 loop reads CASSQDQAGFTDTQYF. The CDR3 DNA is TGCGCCAGCAGCCAAGACCAAGCGGGGTTCACAGATACGCAGTATTTT.

The gene calls are TRBV15 and TRBJ1-3; D is unresolved. Trimming removed 2 bases at V and 4 bases at J, with 9 bases between. CDR3 length: 14 residues. Looked up from germline, CDR1 is LNHNV and CDR2 is YYDKDF (reference sequence). The CDR3 spells CATSRTREGNTIYF. The DNA for the CDR3 is TGTGCCACCAGCAGAACAAGGGAAGGAAACACCATATATTTT.

This chain connects TRBV5-5 to TRBJ2-1; D may correspond to TRBD1 or TRBD2 (5 bases each). This CDR3 has 16 amino acids. Germline V gives CDR1 SGHKS, CDR2 YYEKEE (reference sequence). V was pared by 3 bases and J by 6 bases, with 19 bases between. The CDR3 DNA is TGTGCCAGCAGCTGGACCGGGACCCCCGACGGCAATGAGCAGTTCTTC. Protein: CASSWTGTPDGNEQFF.

The chain couples TRBV9 to TRBJ2-3, with D tentatively TRBD1 or TRBD2 (6 bases each). The CDR3 sequence is 15 residues long. The germline V gene encodes CDR1 SGDLS and CDR2 YYNGEE. V gave up 5 bases and J gave up 3 bases, with 16 bases separating them. The CDR3 loop is CASSPGGPPTDTQYF. CDR3 bases: TGTGCCAGCAGTCCCGGGGGCCCCCCAACAGATACGCAGTATTTT.

The chain carries TRBV6-5 and TRBJ1-5, with a possible D match to TRBD1 (6 bases). The CDR3 extends over 14 amino acids. Per germline, CDR1 MNHEY and CDR2 SVGAGI. Trimming took off 8 bases at V and 4 bases at J, with 15 bases between the two ends. In DNA, the CDR3 is TGTGCCAGCGGGAGGAAAGGGGGGAATCAGCCCCAGCATTTT. This encodes CASGRKGGNQPQHF.

The chain couples TRBV5-1 to TRBJ1-4; 9 positions agree with TRBD1. Unmatched junction bases numbered 7, after V lost 3 bases and J lost 7 bases. The CDR3 runs to 15 residues. The V gene's germline CDR1 is SGHRS and CDR2 YFSETQ. The CDR3 bases are TGCGCCAGCAGCTCGAGAACAGGGGGCGTTGAAAAACTGTTTTTT. As protein: CASSSRTGGVEKLFF.

The genes are TRBV6-6 and TRBJ1-2, with D tentatively TRBD1 (5 bases). CDR1 MNHNY and CDR2 SVGAGI come from the germline V gene (reference sequence). CDR3 size: 17 residues. V lost 5 bases and J 0 bases, leaving 19 bases between the germline ends. In DNA, the CDR3 is TGTGCCAGCAGTCGGACTCTGGGAGAAGGGGCTAACTATGGCTACACCTTC. Protein product: CASSRTLGEGANYGYTF.

The chain uses TRBV5-1 and TRBJ1-6; D is uncertain. Germline V gene data show CDR1 as SGHRS and CDR2 as YFSETQ. This CDR3 has 13 amino acids. Trimming left V 4 bases short and J 3 bases short, with 5 bases between. The CDR3 here is CASSQDYNSPLHF. CDR3 bases: TGCGCCAGCAGCCAGGACTATAATTCACCCCTCCACTTT. Full variable domain (missing parts from reference TRBV5-1 and TRBJ1-6): KAGVTQTPRYLIKTRGQQVTLSCSPISGHRSVSWYQQTPGQGLQFLFEYFSETQRNKGNFPGRFSGRQFSNSRSEMNVSTLELGDSALYLCASSQDYNSPLHFGNGTRLTVT.

This sequence joins TRBV6-5 and TRBJ1-2; D not certain. Per germline, CDR1 MNHEY and CDR2 SVGAGI. This CDR3 contains 15 residues. Trimming shortened V by 4 bases and J by 3 bases, and 15 bases separated the two germline ends. CDR3 protein: CASSSPGSKDYGYTF. CDR3 bases: TGTGCCAGCAGTTCCCCCGGGTCAAAGGACTATGGCTACACCTTC.

This rearrangement joins TRBV20-1 to TRBJ1-6, with D perhaps TRBD1 (5 bases). V lost 3 bases and J 3 bases, leaving 9 bases between the germline ends. This CDR3 is 14 amino acids long. Germline CDR1 reads DFQATT; CDR2 reads SNEGSKA (reference sequence). This CDR3 is CSASLTVYNSPLHF. The DNA of the CDR3 is TGCAGTGCTAGTCTGACAGTCTATAATTCACCCCTCCACTTT.

V is TRBV19 and J is TRBJ2-5, with a weak D call TRBD2 (6 bases). Germline CDR1 reads LNHDA; CDR2 reads SQIVND (reference sequence). The CDR3 runs 16 residues. V lost 2 bases, J lost 1 base, and 14 bases lay in between. CDR3 DNA: TGTGCCAGTAGTATACGGGGGATGGGGCTCCAAGAGACCCAGTACTTC. Protein: CASSIRGMGLQETQYF.

This clone was counted a single time. The chain joins TRBV10-3 to TRBJ1-1; TRBD1 might be the D (6 bases). CDR1 and CDR2 from the germline V gene are ENHRY and SYGVKD. V was cut by 6 bases and J by 0 bases, with 17 bases left in between. This CDR3 has 16 amino acids. CDR3 region: CAISRMGGALNTEAFF. CDR3 DNA: TGTGCCATCAGCAGGATGGGGGGGGCCCTGAACACTGAAGCTTTCTTT.

As concerns this clone: The sample holds other DNA sequences that translate to the same CDR3. This sequence joins TRBV18 and TRBJ1-1; D call uncertain. Germline CDR1 reads KGHSH; CDR2 reads LQKENI. CDR3 length: 15 amino acids. Between the trimmed V and J ends, which lost 3 bases and 0 bases, there was a span of 11 bases. CDR3 nucleotide sequence: TGTGCCAGCTCACCCCCCCGGGCCGTGAACACTGAAGCTTTCTTT. This gives the protein CASSPPRAVNTEAFF.

The V gene is TRBV6-5, the J gene TRBJ1-6; D possibly corresponds to TRBD1 (5 bases). The germline CDR1 and CDR2 sequences are MNHEY and SVGAGI. This CDR3 has 15 amino acids. Trimming took 2 bases from V and 9 from J, leaving 14 bases between them. This chain's CDR3 is CASSYLQGGTSPLHF. The CDR3 DNA sequence: TGTGCCAGCAGTTACCTGCAGGGAGGGACTTCACCCCTCCACTTT.

The V and J genes are TRBV4-2 and TRBJ1-2; D ambiguous. The germline gives CDR1 LGHNA, CDR2 YNFKEQ. The CDR3 is made up of 13 amino acids. V lost 0 bases, J lost 5 bases, and 7 bases lay in between. The CDR3 nucleotides read TGTGCCAGCAGCCAAGAAAAGGGTTATGGCTACACCTTC. Protein product: CASSQEKGYGYTF.

The V and J genes are TRBV6-2 or TRBV6-3 and TRBJ1-5; TRBD1 aligns across 9 bases. Germline V gene data show CDR1 as MNHEY and CDR2 as SVGEGT. The J segment lost 7 bases and the V segment lost 2 bases, leaving 9 bases of the junction unmatched. The CDR3 extends over 16 amino acids. The chain's CDR3 is CASSYRKGTGYQPQHF. The CDR3, as DNA: TGTGCCAGCAGTTACCGGAAGGGGACAGGGTACCAGCCCCAGCATTTT.

The V and J genes are TRBV3-1 (or the pseudogene TRBV3-2) and TRBJ1-3; D unclear. This CDR3 contains 16 residues. Germline assignment: CDR1 LGHDT and CDR2 YNNKEL (reference sequence). V gave up 1 base and J gave up 0 bases, with 10 bases separating them. The CDR3 nucleotides are TGTGCCAGCAGCCAAGGGCTCCGCAACTCTGGAAACACCATATATTTT. Its translation is CASSQGLRNSGNTIYF.

The gene calls are TRBV18 and TRBJ1-5, with TRBD1 matching 9 bases. Germline V gene sequence: CDR1 KGHSH, CDR2 LQKENI. This CDR3 has 14 amino acids. V was pared by 4 bases and J by 2 bases, with 0 bases of the junction left unmatched. CDR3 DNA sequence: TGTGCCAGCTCACGGACAGGGGGCAATCAGCCCCAGCATTTT. Its protein is CASSRTGGNQPQHF.

The chain joins TRBV12-3 or TRBV12-4 to TRBJ1-1; possibly TRBD1 for D (5 bases). This CDR3 is 13 amino acids long. The ends were cut back, 2 bases at V and 4 bases at J, with 8 bases in the middle. In nucleotides, the CDR3 is TGTGCCAGCAGTTTATTCGGGGCCACTGAAGCTTTCTTT. Protein: CASSLFGATEAFF.

The chain has TRBV6-5 and TRBJ2-2, with TRBD1 matching over 11 bases. J was trimmed by 7 bases and V by 2 bases; bases with no gene match: 3. The CDR3 is 15 amino acids. Germline CDR1 is MNHEY and CDR2 is SVGAGI. The CDR3 DNA reads as TGTGCCAGCAGTTACAGGACAGGGGGCTACGGGGAGCTGTTTTTT. The encoded protein is CASSYRTGGYGELFF.

About this clone: At the DNA level, this CDR3 is encoded by other sequences in the same sample as well. The chain employs TRBV27 and TRBJ1-1; D is unclear. V lost 0 bases to trimming and J lost 5 bases, with 4 bases between them. CDR3 length equals 12 residues. Per the germline V gene, CDR1 is MNHEY and CDR2 is SMNVEV (reference sequence). The CDR3 coding sequence is TGTGCCAGCAGTTTATCAGGGACTGAAGCTTTCTTT. This gives the protein CASSLSGTEAFF.

In this sample, this clone turned up a few times. The chain couples TRBV11-2 to TRBJ1-1; D is unclear. The germline V and J ends were trimmed by 4 bases and 0 bases, with 6 bases remaining between them. The CDR3 runs 13 residues. Germline CDR1 and CDR2: SGHAT and FQNNGV. The CDR3 loop is CASSSGLNTEAFF. The CDR3 DNA reads TGTGCCAGCAGCTCGGGCCTGAACACTGAAGCTTTCTTT.

The V call is TRBV6-2 or TRBV6-3, the J call TRBJ1-2, with D hard to call. The germline V and J ends were trimmed by 0 bases and 2 bases, with 4 bases remaining between them. The CDR3 spans 13 residues. The germline V gene has CDR1 MNHEY and CDR2 SVGEGT. CDR3 amino acids: CASSYSQNYGYTF. DNA of the CDR3: TGTGCCAGCAGTTACTCACAGAACTATGGCTACACCTTC.

This rearrangement joins TRBV3-1 (or the pseudogene TRBV3-2) to TRBJ2-1; tentatively, D is TRBD2 (5 bases). The V and J ends lost 4 bases and 6 bases respectively, with 22 bases between them. This CDR3 has 17 amino acids. CDR1 LGHDT and CDR2 YNNKEL come from the germline V gene (reference sequence). The CDR3 loop reads CASSPKITGFKGNEQFF. CDR3 sequence (DNA): TGTGCCAGCAGCCCCAAGATTACGGGGTTTAAGGGCAATGAGCAGTTCTTC.

This chain links TRBV29-1 with TRBJ1-2; D is undetermined. The CDR3 extends over 13 amino acids. V was shortened by 7 bases and J by 4 bases, with 16 bases between the two germline ends. Germline CDR1 SQVTM, CDR2 ANQGSEA. CDR3 coding DNA: TGCAGCGCCCGTGACACATCGACCTATGGCTACACCTTC. Translating gives CSARDTSTYGYTF.

The V gene is TRBV28, the J gene TRBJ2-5; no definite D call. The CDR3 consists of 16 residues. Germline V gives CDR1 MDHEN, CDR2 SYDVKM. The V and J ends lost 6 bases and 7 bases respectively, with 24 bases between them. CDR3 nucleotides: TGTGCCAGCAGCCTGTTGGGTGCCACCACGCTAGGGACCCAGTACTTC. Translated: CASSLLGATTLGTQYF. Using reference TRBV28 and TRBJ2-5 for the parts outside the CDR3, the full variable domain is DVKVTQSSRYLVKRTGEKVFLECVQDMDHENMFWYRQDPGLGLRLIYFSYDVKMKEKGDIPEGYSVSREKKERFSLILESASTNQTSMYLCASSLLGATTLGTQYFGPGTRLLVL.